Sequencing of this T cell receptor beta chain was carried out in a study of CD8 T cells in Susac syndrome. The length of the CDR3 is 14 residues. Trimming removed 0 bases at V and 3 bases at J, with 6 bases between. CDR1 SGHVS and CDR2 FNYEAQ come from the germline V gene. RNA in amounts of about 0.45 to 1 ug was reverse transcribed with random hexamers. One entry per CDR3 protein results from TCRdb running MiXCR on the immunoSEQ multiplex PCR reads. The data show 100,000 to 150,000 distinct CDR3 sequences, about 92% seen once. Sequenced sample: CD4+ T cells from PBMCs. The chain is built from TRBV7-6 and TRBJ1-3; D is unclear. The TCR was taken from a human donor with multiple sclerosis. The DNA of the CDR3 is TGTGCCAGCAGCTTAGCAGGGTTTGGAAACACCATATATTTT. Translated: CASSLAGFGNTIYF.